This TCR beta chain originates from a study of cytomegalovirus exposure and HLA in healthy donors. Study-wide points: A missense variant in DCLRE1C was later tied to TCR beta V- and J-gene trimming.

This clone has only one observation. Its matching antigen is unknown. Nominally healthy donors were sampled, though unrecorded immune exposures were likely. This PCR relied on a set of 60 Vbeta primers and 13 Jbeta primers. Sequencing was performed with immunoSEQ multiplex PCR; in TCRdb, only in-frame clones are kept and a portion is missing. The data contain some 120,000 clones, roughly three quarters of them seen just once; the ten biggest clones take up approximately 3.1%. Trimming removed 3 bases from V and 0 bases from J, with 3 bases in between. CDR3 length: 13 amino acids. CDR1 and CDR2 from the germline V gene are SGHTA and FQGNSA.

The chain recombines TRBV7-2 with TRBJ1-5, with D uncertain. Sequenced input: PBMCs. The sequence was obtained from a man aged 25 to 45 in good health and CMV-seronegative. DNA of the CDR3: TGTGCCAGCAGCTTTAGTAGCAATCAGCCCCAGCATTTT. Amino acid sequence: CASSFSSNQPQHF.